The 30 T cell receptor beta chains in this list originate from one sample, sequenced in a study of blood T cell repertoires in COVID-19. Method: immunoSEQ multiplex PCR; TCRdb's copy keeps in-frame clones and lacks some. The sample has over 200,000 clones; around 87% are singletons. The sequencing input was peripheral blood. These receptors originate from a woman in her 50s with acute or convalescent COVID-19.

This clone was counted once. This CDR3 is CASSQPDTLGTEAFF. The DNA for the CDR3 is TGCGCCAGCAGCCAACCTGACACCTTGGGCACTGAAGCTTTCTTT. V and J are TRBV4-1 and TRBJ1-1; D gene ambiguous. Trimming shortened V by 2 bases and J by 4 bases, and 14 bases separated the two germline ends. This CDR3 has 15 amino acids. Germline-derived CDR1 and CDR2 are MGHRA and YSYEKL.

The rearrangement joins TRBV11-2 to TRBJ1-4, with unresolved D. With 5 bases removed from V and 6 bases from J, the gap between germline ends came to 16 bases. Per germline, CDR1 SGHAT and CDR2 FQNNGV. This CDR3 contains 15 residues. This CDR3 reads CASSPLHLGDEKLFF. As DNA, the CDR3 is TGTGCCAGCAGCCCCTTACACCTGGGAGATGAAAAACTGTTTTTT.

The gene calls are TRBV29-1 and TRBJ2-4; D perhaps matches TRBD1 (6 bases). Looked up from germline, CDR1 is SQVTM and CDR2 is ANQGSEA. Trimming stripped 7 bases from V and 3 bases from J, with 16 bases between. The CDR3 extends over 14 amino acids. CDR3 in amino acids: CSGATGFGKNIQYF. The CDR3 DNA reads TGCAGCGGCGCTACAGGGTTCGGCAAAAACATTCAGTACTTC.

The chain recombines TRBV19 with TRBJ2-5; D is perhaps TRBD1 (5 bases). V lost 4 bases and J lost 3, with 18 bases in between. This CDR3 has 16 amino acids. Germline V gene sequence: CDR1 LNHDA, CDR2 SQIVND (reference sequence). In DNA form, the CDR3 reads TGTGCCAGTAGTACACCCTCGGACATCTCGAAAGAGACCCAGTACTTC. Protein sequence: CASSTPSDISKETQYF.

The chain links TRBV7-9 to TRBJ2-7; 8 nucleotides match TRBD1. Germline V gene sequence: CDR1 SEHNR, CDR2 FQNEAQ (reference sequence). The CDR3 loop spans 14 amino acids. V lost 1 base, J lost 2 bases, and 1 base stayed unmatched. CDR3 protein: CASSLGTGPYEQYF. CDR3 sequence (DNA): TGTGCCAGCAGCTTAGGGACAGGGCCCTACGAGCAGTACTTC.

This clone came up once. The chain uses TRBV3-1 (or the pseudogene TRBV3-2) and TRBJ1-1; no firm D call. V lost 4 bases, J lost 2 bases, and 8 bases lay in between. This CDR3 contains 13 residues. CDR1 and CDR2 (germline): LGHDT, YNNKEL (reference sequence). In DNA form, the CDR3 reads TGTGCCAGCAGCCTTGACATCAACACTGAAGCTTTCTTT. As protein: CASSLDINTEAFF.

V gene TRBV24-1 combines with J gene TRBJ2-3; TRBD1 aligns across 11 bases. Trimming cost V 3 bases and J 4 bases; bases outside gene matches: 8. CDR1 and CDR2 (germline): KGHDR, SFDVKD. CDR3 size: 17 residues. CDR3 nucleotide sequence: TGTGCCACCAGTGATGCTCTGGACAGGGGGCGAGCAGATACGCAGTATTTT. This gives the protein CATSDALDRGRADTQYF.

The V and J genes are TRBV28 and TRBJ1-5, with 9 bases matching TRBD1. The length of the CDR3 is 16 residues. The trim removed 3 bases at V and 4 bases at J, leaving 7 bases unmatched. The germline CDR1 and CDR2 sequences are MDHEN and SYDVKM. CDR3 sequence: CASSFVDRGINQPQHF. CDR3 in DNA: TGTGCCAGCAGTTTTGTAGACAGGGGGATAAATCAGCCCCAGCATTTT. The full variable domain, completed using reference TRBV28 and TRBJ1-5, is DVKVTQSSRYLVKRTGEKVFLECVQDMDHENMFWYRQDPGLGLRLIYFSYDVKMKEKGDIPEGYSVSREKKERFSLILESASTNQTSMYLCASSFVDRGINQPQHFGDGTRLSIL.

The V call is TRBV7-2, the J call TRBJ2-3; 9 bases fit TRBD2. With 1 base clipped from V and 2 bases from J, the junction kept 13 bases outside the gene matches. This CDR3 comprises 19 residues. The germline V gene has CDR1 SGHTA and CDR2 FQGNSA. The CDR3 region has the DNA TGTGCCAGCAGCTTAGTGGGACTAGCTGACCCAGGGGTCACAGATACGCAGTATTTT. Amino acid sequence: CASSLVGLADPGVTDTQYF.

The genes are TRBV24-1 and TRBJ2-5; 10 bases are a match to TRBD2. Germline assignment: CDR1 KGHDR and CDR2 SFDVKD. With 0 bases clipped from V and 9 bases from J, the junction kept 3 bases outside the gene matches. The CDR3 contains 14 residues. The CDR3 spells CATSDLLAGVAQYF. CDR3 DNA: TGTGCCACCAGTGATTTGCTAGCGGGAGTGGCCCAGTACTTC.

The gene calls are TRBV18 and TRBJ1-1; no definite D call. CDR3 length: 14 amino acids. Trimming cost V 3 bases and J 3 bases, with 11 bases left between them. Per the germline V gene, CDR1 is KGHSH and CDR2 is LQKENI. The CDR3 DNA reads as TGTGCCAGCTCACCGAATCGGCAGGACACTGAAGCTTTCTTT. Residues: CASSPNRQDTEAFF.

The chain employs TRBV9 and TRBJ2-1; 13 bases fit TRBD2. The CDR3 consists of 17 residues. V trimming: 4 bases; J trimming: 8 bases; junction bases outside the gene matches: 12. Germline loops: CDR1 SGDLS, CDR2 YYNGEE. CDR3 nucleotides: TGTGCCAGCAGCCCCGGACTAGCGGGAGAGGGGGACTATGAGCAGTTCTTC. Its protein product is CASSPGLAGEGDYEQFF.

This chain joins TRBV5-1 and TRBJ2-3, with 12 bases aligning to TRBD1. The length of the CDR3 is 17 residues. J gave up 4 bases and V 4 bases, and 10 bases lay outside the gene matches. Germline loops: CDR1 SGHRS, CDR2 YFSETQ. The CDR3 nucleotides are TGCGCCAGCAGCGAGGGACAGGGGGCCGGGGTGGCAGATACGCAGTATTTT. Translated: CASSEGQGAGVADTQYF.

The chain links TRBV28 to TRBJ2-3, with D possibly matching TRBD2 (6 bases). The V gene lost 4 bases and the J gene lost 2 bases, with 10 bases spanning the gap. This CDR3 contains 14 residues. The germline V gene encodes CDR1 MDHEN and CDR2 SYDVKM. In DNA, the CDR3 is TGTGCCAGCAGTTGGACTACCTACACAGATACGCAGTATTTT. Translation gives CASSWTTYTDTQYF.

The genes are TRBV9 and TRBJ2-3, with 9 nucleotides matching TRBD2. The CDR3 has 17 amino acids. With V trimmed by 4 bases and J by 2 bases, 11 bases remained unmatched. The germline V gene encodes CDR1 SGDLS and CDR2 YYNGEE. The chain's CDR3 is CASSLGQASGNTDTQYF. The CDR3 bases are TGTGCCAGCAGCCTCGGGCAGGCTAGCGGGAACACAGATACGCAGTATTTT.

The rearrangement joins TRBV6-1 to TRBJ1-1, with unresolved D. This CDR3 contains 17 residues. Germline V gene lookup returns CDR1 MNHNS and CDR2 SASEGT. Trimming shortened V by 4 bases and J by 3 bases, and 21 bases separated the two germline ends. The CDR3 loop reads CASSAPGSGFGYTEAFF. The DNA for the CDR3 is TGTGCCAGCAGTGCCCCTGGTTCGGGGTTCGGGTACACTGAAGCTTTCTTT.

This sequence joins TRBV9 and TRBJ1-3; 8 bases map to TRBD1. Germline values: CDR1 SGDLS, CDR2 YYNGEE. This CDR3 contains 14 residues. In DNA, the CDR3 is TGTGCAAGTGGGACAGGCACCTCTGGAAACACCATATATTTT. Its protein product is CASGTGTSGNTIYF.

The chain is built from TRBV21-1 and TRBJ2-3; the table's D call of TRBD2 was not tested on the DNA. TRBV21-1 is a listed pseudogene. The CDR3 has 16 amino acids. The CDR3 nucleotides are TGTGCCAGCAGCCCAAACGAGGGCCGGAAAACAGATACGCAGTATTTT. Protein product: CASSPNEGRKTDTQYF.

CDR3 in amino acids: CASATRQGRAYEQYF. The CDR3 DNA reads as TGTGCCAGCGCGACGCGGCAGGGTCGGGCCTACGAGCAGTACTTC. V usage is TRBV7-8 and J usage is TRBJ2-7; tentatively, D is TRBD1 (5 bases). Deletions cut 8 bases from V and 2 bases from J, with 19 bases between. Germline V CDR1 and CDR2: SGHVS, FQNEAQ. The CDR3 loop spans 15 amino acids.

The chain employs TRBV7-2 and TRBJ2-7, with 9 nucleotides matching TRBD1. Germline V gene sequence: CDR1 SGHTA, CDR2 FQGNSA. The CDR3 consists of 13 residues. V gave up 4 bases and J gave up 6 bases; unmatched junction bases: 4. Here the CDR3 reads CASSSDRGFEQYF. The CDR3 DNA reads as TGTGCCAGCAGCTCCGACAGGGGGTTCGAGCAGTACTTC.

The chain has TRBV7-2 and TRBJ2-7; TRBD2 is a possible D gene (6 bases). The CDR3 runs 15 residues. With 0 bases removed from V and 10 bases from J, the gap between germline ends came to 19 bases. In germline, CDR1 is SGHTA, CDR2 FQGNSA. The CDR3 DNA reads as TGTGCCAGCAGCTTAGCGTTAGCGGTTTCCAACAACCAGTACTTC. This sequence encodes CASSLALAVSNNQYF. Variable domain in full (rest from reference TRBV7-2 and TRBJ2-7): GAGVSQSPSNKVTEKGKDVELRCDPISGHTALYWYRQSLGQGLEFLIYFQGNSAPDKSGLPSDRFSAERTGGSVSTLTIQRTQQEDSAVYLCASSLALAVSNNQYFGPGTRLTVT.

The chain is built from TRBV7-9 and TRBJ1-3; TRBD1 is a possible D gene (5 bases). The V and J ends lost 4 bases and 0 bases respectively, with 10 bases between them. CDR1 and CDR2 from the germline V gene are SEHNR and FQNEAQ (reference sequence). The CDR3 is 15 residues long. The CDR3 coding sequence is TGTGCCAGCAGCTCCAGGGCAGTCTCTGGAAACACCATATATTTT. This codes for CASSSRAVSGNTIYF.

The chain carries TRBV11-3 and TRBJ2-7; possibly TRBD1 for D (5 bases). V lost 5 bases and J 2 bases, leaving 13 bases between the germline ends. The CDR3 length is 14 residues. CDR1 is SGHNT, CDR2 YENEEA, per germline. CDR3 amino acids: CASSLRQRPYEQYF. For the CDR3, the DNA is TGTGCCAGCAGCCTCCGACAGCGACCCTACGAGCAGTACTTC.

J is TRBJ1-5 and V is TRBV5-5; 9 bases match TRBD1. The CDR3 sequence is 16 residues long. The V gene end was trimmed by 4 bases and the J gene end by 2 bases; junction bases not matched to a gene: 7. Germline V gene lookup returns CDR1 SGHKS and CDR2 YYEKEE (reference sequence). The DNA for the CDR3 is TGTGCCAGCAGCACCCGGACAGGGGATGGCAATCAGCCCCAGCATTTT. Encoded protein: CASSTRTGDGNQPQHF.

This chain joins TRBV2 and TRBJ1-2; 7 bases fit TRBD1. V lost 6 bases to trimming and J lost 2 bases; unmatched junction nucleotides: 3. The germline V gene has CDR1 SNHLY and CDR2 FYNNEI. This CDR3 contains 13 residues. CDR3 nucleotides: TGTGCCAGCAGGGAGGACAGGAACTATGGCTACACCTTC. As protein: CASREDRNYGYTF. The full variable domain, its missing parts supplied by reference TRBV2 and TRBJ1-2, is EPEVTQTPSHQVTQMGQEVILRCVPISNHLYFYWYRQILGQKVEFLVSFYNNEISEKSEIFDDQFSVERPDGSNFTLKIRSTKLEDSAMYFCASREDRNYGYTFGSGTRLTVV.

The genes are TRBV9 and TRBJ2-3, with D maybe TRBD2 (6 bases). Germline V gives CDR1 SGDLS, CDR2 YYNGEE. The V and J ends lost 0 bases and 0 bases respectively, with 8 bases between them. CDR3 length: 15 amino acids. The CDR3 sequence is CASSVVAGSTDTQYF. Here the CDR3 DNA reads TGTGCCAGCAGCGTAGTTGCGGGGAGCACAGATACGCAGTATTTT.

The chain couples TRBV19 to TRBJ2-3, with a possible D match to TRBD2 (6 bases). Germline CDR1 LNHDA, CDR2 SQIVND (reference sequence). The CDR3 runs to 14 residues. V was clipped by 5 bases and J by 2 bases, with 11 bases between them. The CDR3 coding sequence is TGTGCCAGTAGTGGGGGACTCCTCACAGATACGCAGTATTTT. Translating gives CASSGGLLTDTQYF.

J is TRBJ2-3 and V is TRBV24-1; D is undetermined. The V and J ends lost 4 bases and 2 bases respectively, with 15 bases between them. Germline V gene lookup returns CDR1 KGHDR and CDR2 SFDVKD. The CDR3 has 16 amino acids. The CDR3 DNA reads as TGTGCCACCAGTGACCCGAATCCAACAAACACAGATACGCAGTATTTT. Translating it yields CATSDPNPTNTDTQYF.

The genes are TRBV6-2 or TRBV6-3 and TRBJ2-5, with D unresolved. Looked up from germline, CDR1 is MNHEY and CDR2 is SVGEGT. This CDR3 region has 13 residues. V was clipped by 5 bases and J by 2 bases, with 9 bases between them. CDR3 sequence: CASSPPIQETQYF. In nucleotides, the CDR3 is TGTGCCAGCAGTCCCCCCATTCAAGAGACCCAGTACTTC.

This rearrangement joins TRBV28 to TRBJ1-5; D possibly corresponds to TRBD1 (5 bases). V gave up 7 bases and J gave up 0 bases, with 25 bases separating them. CDR1 and CDR2 (germline): MDHEN, SYDVKM. This CDR3 has 19 residues. The CDR3: CASIGAAATSHYSNQPQHF. The CDR3 nucleotides are TGTGCCAGCATTGGGGCGGCAGCAACGAGCCATTATAGCAATCAGCCCCAGCATTTT.